A single sample is the source of the 26 T cell receptor beta chains below, sequenced in a study of shared clonotypes between healthy human individuals. Sequenced by immunoSEQ multiplex PCR; TCRdb stores in-frame clones only, minus some. Of about 960,000 clones in the sample, 76% were seen once. Material for sequencing was memory CD4+ T cells sorted from blood. Subset reported: CD45RA-negative fraction. The receptors come from a man between 18 and 29 years old in good health.

The table lists this clone with many counts. The rearrangement joins TRBV5-1 to TRBJ2-7, with TRBD2 matching over 11 bases. The CDR3 is made up of 15 amino acids. CDR1 and CDR2 from the germline V gene are SGHRS and YFSETQ. V lost 4 bases to trimming and J lost 6 bases; unmatched junction nucleotides: 9. The CDR3 DNA reads as TGCGCCAGCAGCGAAACGGGACTAGCGGAGGCCGAGCAGTACTTC. Its protein product is CASSETGLAEAEQYF.

This clone was counted a single time. The genes are TRBV19 and TRBJ1-2, with 9 nucleotides matching TRBD1. J gave up 2 bases and V 8 bases, and 6 bases lay outside the gene matches. The CDR3 spans 14 residues. In germline, CDR1 is LNHDA, CDR2 SQIVND (reference sequence). CDR3 loop: CASWSGQGNYGYTF. Written as DNA, the CDR3 is TGTGCCAGTTGGTCCGGACAGGGGAACTATGGCTACACCTTC.

This rearrangement joins TRBV27 to TRBJ2-3, with 7 bases that match TRBD1. This CDR3 comprises 15 residues. Germline V CDR1 and CDR2: MNHEY, SMNVEV (reference sequence). The V gene end was trimmed by 2 bases and the J gene end by 5 bases; junction bases not matched to a gene: 7. CDR3 region: CASSLEGAKRDTQYF. CDR3 nucleotides: TGTGCCAGCAGTTTAGAGGGGGCCAAGAGAGATACGCAGTATTTT.

This chain links TRBV7-2 with TRBJ2-3, with 7 bases matching TRBD2. V lost 5 bases and J lost 0; bases outside the gene matches: 8. CDR1 is SGHTA, CDR2 FQGNSA, per germline. This CDR3 has 16 residues. This CDR3 reads CASSPQRGRSTDTQYF. The CDR3 nucleotides are TGTGCCAGCAGCCCTCAGCGGGGACGTAGCACAGATACGCAGTATTTT.

The chain links TRBV4-1 to TRBJ2-5; D may be TRBD2 (6 bases). With 4 bases removed from V and 4 bases from J, the gap between germline ends came to 16 bases. Germline assignment: CDR1 MGHRA and CDR2 YSYEKL. The CDR3 has 15 residues. The CDR3 region has the DNA TGCGCCAGCAGCCCTACCGGGACTTTAAGAGAGACCCAGTACTTC. The encoded protein is CASSPTGTLRETQYF.

This clone was recorded a few times. The J gene is TRBJ2-7, the V gene TRBV20-1; tentative D call: TRBD2 (5 bases). The germline V gene encodes CDR1 DFQATT and CDR2 SNEGSKA (reference sequence). This CDR3 has 11 amino acids. Trimming left V 4 bases short and J 7 bases short, with 11 bases between. CDR3 in amino acids: CSATARGEQYF. The CDR3 bases are TGCAGTGCTACCGCCCGAGGGGAGCAGTACTTC.

This chain links TRBV11-2 with TRBJ2-3, with D possibly matching TRBD2 (5 bases). The CDR3 has 14 amino acids. The germline CDR1 and CDR2 sequences are SGHAT and FQNNGV. Between the trimmed V and J ends, which lost 7 bases and 0 bases, there was a span of 11 bases. Written as DNA, the CDR3 is TGTGCCAGCACCCGGGGTAGGAGCACAGATACGCAGTATTTT. Its translation: CASTRGRSTDTQYF.

This clone has only a few counts. The J gene is TRBJ1-2, the V gene TRBV10-2; D possibly corresponds to TRBD1 (5 bases). Deletions cut 5 bases from V and 4 bases from J, with 8 bases between. CDR1 and CDR2 from the germline V gene are WSHSY and SAAADI. CDR3 length: 12 amino acids. Here the CDR3 reads CASSIDSYGYTF. The CDR3 bases are TGCGCCAGCAGTATAGACAGCTATGGCTACACCTTC.

This clone was observed once. The chain couples TRBV28 to TRBJ1-4; D gene unclear. Germline V CDR1 and CDR2: MDHEN, SYDVKM. The V and J ends lost 6 bases and 0 bases respectively, with 8 bases between them. The CDR3 consists of 14 residues. The DNA of the CDR3 is TGTGCCAGCAGCCGTATGGCAACTAATGAAAAACTGTTTTTT. Residues: CASSRMATNEKLFF.

The chain carries TRBV27 and TRBJ2-2; D might be TRBD1 (7 bases). V lost 6 bases to trimming and J lost 9 bases, with 20 bases between them. The V gene's germline CDR1 is MNHEY and CDR2 SMNVEV (reference sequence). The CDR3 consists of 15 residues. CDR3 in amino acids: CASRQGFSGYWELFF. The CDR3 bases are TGTGCCAGCAGACAGGGGTTCAGCGGGTACTGGGAGCTGTTTTTT.

For this clone: Its ends do not fully match the called genes, so a read error is possible. V usage is TRBV5-1 and J usage is TRBJ1-6; TRBD1 agrees at 7 bases. Germline CDR1 and CDR2: SGHRS and YFSETQ. The CDR3 has 17 amino acids. The CDR3 loop is CASRLGQMGSGDSPLHF. Written as DNA, the CDR3 is TGCGCCAGCAGATTGGGACAGATGGGCTCGGGAGATTCACCCCTCCACTTT.

V and J are TRBV7-9 and TRBJ1-4, with a weak D call TRBD1 (6 bases). Per the germline V gene, CDR1 is SEHNR and CDR2 is FQNEAQ (reference sequence). With 5 bases removed from V and 0 bases from J, the gap between germline ends came to 10 bases. The CDR3 sequence is 15 residues long. The CDR3 is CASSKWTATNEKLFF. The CDR3 DNA reads as TGTGCCAGCAGCAAGTGGACAGCAACTAATGAAAAACTGTTTTTT.

Worth noting for this clone: Other nucleotide sequences from this sample produce the same CDR3. V gene TRBV5-4 combines with J gene TRBJ2-7; tentatively, D is TRBD1 (6 bases). V was cut by 8 bases and J by 3 bases, with 18 bases left in between. From germline, CDR1 is SGHNT and CDR2 YYREEE (reference sequence). The length of the CDR3 is 14 residues. CDR3 amino acids: CASSPDRRSYEQYF. CDR3 bases: TGTGCCAGTAGCCCAGACAGGAGGAGCTACGAGCAGTACTTC.

This clone appeared a single time. The CDR3 is CASSLWKNQETQYF. CDR3 bases: TGTGCCAGCAGCTTGTGGAAAAACCAAGAGACCCAGTACTTC. The chain recombines TRBV5-4 with TRBJ2-5; no clear D. Trimming took off 1 base at V and 0 bases at J, with 7 bases between the two ends. CDR3 length: 14 residues. Germline CDR1 SGHNT, CDR2 YYREEE (reference sequence). Combining the CDR3 with reference TRBV5-4 and TRBJ2-5 gives the whole variable domain ETGVTQSPTHLIKTRGQQVTLRCSSQSGHNTVSWYQQALGQGPQFIFQYYREEENGRGNFPPRFSGLQFPNYSSELNVNALELDDSALYLCASSLWKNQETQYFGPGTRLLVL.

The chain is built from TRBV28 and TRBJ1-1; no reliable D call. The germline gives CDR1 MDHEN, CDR2 SYDVKM. This CDR3 region has 15 residues. Trimming left V 7 bases short and J 1 base short, with 16 bases between. Written as DNA, the CDR3 is TGTGCCAGCACCCGAGTCGGGGTAGGGAACACTGAAGCTTTCTTT. Translation: CASTRVGVGNTEAFF.

The J gene is TRBJ1-1, the V gene TRBV6-6; D remains ambiguous. Per germline, CDR1 MNHNY and CDR2 SVGAGI (reference sequence). The germline V and J ends were trimmed by 7 bases and 4 bases, with 13 bases remaining between them. The CDR3 has 13 residues. The CDR3 loop reads CASNVPSGTEAFF. The DNA of the CDR3 is TGTGCCAGCAACGTACCTTCGGGCACTGAAGCTTTCTTT.

The rearrangement uses TRBV6-5 and TRBJ1-6; D unresolved. The CDR3 has 13 amino acids. V was shortened by 8 bases and J by 8 bases, with 13 bases between the two germline ends. Germline values: CDR1 MNHEY, CDR2 SVGAGI. In nucleotides, the CDR3 is TGTGCCAGCTCAACCGTACCTGATTCACCCCTCCACTTT. Amino acids: CASSTVPDSPLHF.

The rearrangement links TRBV6-5 to TRBJ2-1; no clear D gene. This CDR3 is 12 amino acids long. The germline V gene has CDR1 MNHEY and CDR2 SVGAGI. Deletions cut 5 bases from V and 9 bases from J, with 11 bases between. The CDR3: CASSQQRSEQFF. In nucleotides, the CDR3 is TGTGCCAGCAGTCAACAACGGAGTGAGCAGTTCTTC.

The rearrangement links TRBV10-2 to TRBJ2-4; the D gene is possibly TRBD1 (5 bases). In germline, CDR1 is WSHSY, CDR2 SAAADI. This CDR3 is built from 14 residues. V was trimmed by 5 bases and J by 2 bases, leaving 10 bases between them. The CDR3 spells CASSSGIPKNIQYF. CDR3 DNA: TGCGCCAGCAGTTCAGGGATACCCAAAAACATTCAGTACTTC.

A word on this clone: This same CDR3 is encoded by further DNA sequences in the sample. The chain uses TRBV7-9 and TRBJ2-5; D possibly uses TRBD1 or TRBD2 (5 bases each). Germline-derived CDR1 and CDR2 are SEHNR and FQNEAQ (reference sequence). This CDR3 has 12 residues. The V gene lost 10 bases and the J gene lost 2 bases, with 11 bases spanning the gap. The CDR3, as DNA: TGTGCCATCGGTGGGGGACAAGAGACCCAGTACTTC. It encodes CAIGGGQETQYF.

The chain recombines TRBV6-5 with TRBJ1-5; D gene uncertain. V lost 0 bases, J lost 9 bases, and 9 bases lay in between. The CDR3 loop spans 13 amino acids. Germline CDR1 MNHEY, CDR2 SVGAGI. As DNA, the CDR3 is TGTGCCAGCAGTTACTCGATGGGGTGGCCCCAGCATTTT. Its protein product is CASSYSMGWPQHF.

V is TRBV28 and J is TRBJ2-7; tentative D call: TRBD1 (5 bases). Trimming stripped 4 bases from V and 1 base from J, with 17 bases between. Germline CDR1 is MDHEN and CDR2 is SYDVKM. This CDR3 has 16 amino acids. In nucleotides, the CDR3 is TGTGCCAGCAGTTCCCCCGGCAGGGTAAGGTCCTACGAGCAGTACTTC. Translation: CASSSPGRVRSYEQYF.

The V and J genes are TRBV7-9 and TRBJ1-1; D call uncertain. The germline V gene has CDR1 SEHNR and CDR2 FQNEAQ (reference sequence). Trimming pared 2 bases from V and 4 bases from J, leaving 14 bases between. This CDR3 spans 15 amino acids. This chain's CDR3 is CASSLSPLAGTEAFF. The CDR3 coding sequence is TGTGCCAGCAGCTTATCCCCTCTAGCTGGCACTGAAGCTTTCTTT.

The chain recombines TRBV19 with TRBJ1-1; TRBD1 matches 7 bases. The CDR3 length is 14 residues. The V and J ends lost 5 bases and 7 bases, in that order; junction bases with no gene match: 10. CDR1 is LNHDA, CDR2 SQIVND, per germline (reference sequence). CDR3 in DNA: TGTGCCAGTAGTTCCGGGACAGCTTGGTTTGAAGCTTTCTTT. Protein: CASSSGTAWFEAFF.

The chain recombines TRBV23-1 with TRBJ2-7; D remains ambiguous. TRBV23-1 carries the ORF label, with uncertain function. Trimming removed 4 bases from V and 5 bases from J, with 6 bases in between. The CDR3 contains 11 residues. In nucleotides, the CDR3 is TGCGCCAGCAGTCCCCTGGACGAGCAGTACTTC. Protein sequence: CASSPLDEQYF.

About this clone itself: The same CDR3 also results from other DNA sequences found in this sample. The chain is built from TRBV5-1 and TRBJ2-5; D gene ambiguous. Germline-derived CDR1 and CDR2 are SGHRS and YFSETQ. V gave up 4 bases and J gave up 2 bases, with 9 bases separating them. CDR3 size: 13 residues. The CDR3 loop reads CASSPGDQETQYF. As DNA, the CDR3 is TGCGCCAGCAGCCCCGGAGATCAAGAGACCCAGTACTTC. Variable domain in full (rest from reference TRBV5-1 and TRBJ2-5): KAGVTQTPRYLIKTRGQQVTLSCSPISGHRSVSWYQQTPGQGLQFLFEYFSETQRNKGNFPGRFSGRQFSNSRSEMNVSTLELGDSALYLCASSPGDQETQYFGPGTRLLVL.